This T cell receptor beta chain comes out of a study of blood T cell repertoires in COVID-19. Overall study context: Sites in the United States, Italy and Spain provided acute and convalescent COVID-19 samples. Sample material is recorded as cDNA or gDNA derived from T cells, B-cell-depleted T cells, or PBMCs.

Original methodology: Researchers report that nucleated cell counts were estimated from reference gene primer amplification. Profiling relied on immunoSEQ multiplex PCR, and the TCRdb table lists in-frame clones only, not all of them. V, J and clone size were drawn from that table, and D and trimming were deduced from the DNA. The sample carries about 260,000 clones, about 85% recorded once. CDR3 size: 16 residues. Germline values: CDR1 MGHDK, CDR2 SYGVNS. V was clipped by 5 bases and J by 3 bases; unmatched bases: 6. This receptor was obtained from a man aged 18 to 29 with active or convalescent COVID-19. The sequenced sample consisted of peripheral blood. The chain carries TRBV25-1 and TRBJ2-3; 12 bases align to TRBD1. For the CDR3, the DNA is TGTGCCAGCAGTTGGGGACAGGGGGCTGGGACAGATACGCAGTATTTT. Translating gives CASSWGQGAGTDTQYF.